Shown below are 25 T cell receptor beta chains from a single sample sequenced in a study of CD8+CD57+ T cells in acquired aplastic anemia. The template for TCR beta VDJ and CDR3 sequence profiling was genomic DNA. Each CDR3 protein gets one entry after TCRdb re-called the reads with MiXCR. The sample lists around 220,000 distinct CDR3 sequences; roughly 53% were seen once. Patients included in sequencing had previously demonstrated CD8+CD57+ cell expansion by flow cytometry. The source material was sorted CD4+, CD8+, or CD8+CD57+ T cells (not recorded which) from PBMCs. These TCRs come from a human donor with aplastic anemia.

The chain is built from TRBV20-1 and TRBJ2-5; no clear D. The ends were cut back, 0 bases at V and 0 bases at J, with 5 bases in the middle. The CDR3 runs 13 residues. The germline gives CDR1 DFQATT, CDR2 SNEGSKA (reference sequence). CDR3 protein: CSARDSYQETQYF. CDR3 DNA sequence: TGCAGTGCTAGAGACTCATACCAAGAGACCCAGTACTTC.

This clonotype appeared many times. The chain combines TRBV7-8 with TRBJ1-2; D is unclear. CDR1 and CDR2 (germline): SGHVS, FQNEAQ. V was cut by 2 bases and J by 5 bases, with 12 bases left in between. CDR3 length: 14 amino acids. CDR3 protein: CASSLLYTPYGYTF. Here the CDR3 DNA reads TGTGCCAGCAGCTTACTATACACGCCGTATGGCTACACCTTC.

This chain uses TRBV10-3 with TRBJ2-5, with TRBD2 identical over 11 bases. CDR3 length: 14 amino acids. CDR1 ENHRY and CDR2 SYGVKD come from the germline V gene. V was clipped by 11 bases and J by 4 bases; unmatched bases: 9. The CDR3 DNA reads TGTGCCGGAAAGACTAGCGGGGCGGTAGAGACCCAGTACTTC. Translation gives CAGKTSGAVETQYF.

Remarks on this clonotype: Because the CDR3 is missing its conserved closing phenylalanine or tryptophan, this is likely a read error. The DNA is left out, because the CDR3 cannot be placed on it with certainty; the CDR3 is given as TCRdb lists it. The CDR3 sequence: CASSIPAG. The J gene is TRBJ2-7, the V gene TRBV6-1; the DNA was not compared with TRBD2, the D call given in the table. The CDR3 contains 8 residues when both ends are counted. In germline, CDR1 is MNHNS, CDR2 SASEGT.

The CDR3, as DNA: TGTGCCAGCAGCTTAGAGGGACTAGCGGGAAACGAGCAGTACTTC. Translating gives CASSLEGLAGNEQYF. This chain links TRBV7-2 with TRBJ2-7; 13 bases are shared with TRBD2. Germline V CDR1 and CDR2: SGHTA, FQGNSA. Unmatched junction bases numbered 2, after V lost 1 base and J lost 5 bases. This CDR3 is 15 amino acids long.

In regard to this clonotype: A much bigger clone sits one base away, suggesting this may be a read error. The V call is TRBV6-1, the J call TRBJ1-1; no definite D call. The CDR3 is 16 residues long. Trimming shortened V by 4 bases and J by 2 bases, and 17 bases separated the two germline ends. Germline CDR1 MNHNS, CDR2 SASEGT. CDR3 in amino acids: CASSGYGTPANTEAFF. CDR3 nucleotide sequence: TGTGCCAGCAGTGGCTATGGTACACCCGCAAACACTGAAGCTTTCTTT.

This clonotype was found many times. The V and J genes are TRBV4-1 and TRBJ1-5; 8 nucleotides agree with TRBD1. V trimming: 0 bases; J trimming: 4 bases; junction bases outside the gene matches: 2. The CDR3 runs 15 residues. The V gene's germline CDR1 is MGHRA and CDR2 YSYEKL. CDR3 protein: CASSQEGTGNQPQHF. CDR3 nucleotides: TGCGCCAGCAGCCAAGAAGGGACAGGTAATCAGCCCCAGCATTTT.

As regards this clonotype: A much larger clone sits a single nucleotide away, making a read error possible. The chain joins TRBV5-1 to TRBJ1-5, with 7 bases identical to TRBD1. V was pared by 5 bases and J by 9 bases, with 11 bases of the junction left unmatched. From germline, CDR1 is SGHRS and CDR2 YFSETQ. This CDR3 spans 14 amino acids. CDR3 protein: CASSLSTGDRPQHF. Here the CDR3 DNA reads TGCGCCAGCAGTCTTTCAACAGGGGATCGGCCCCAGCATTTT.

V gene TRBV12-3 or TRBV12-4 combines with J gene TRBJ1-2, with D maybe TRBD1 (5 bases). Trimming took 4 bases from V and 12 from J, leaving 21 bases between them. The CDR3 runs 14 residues. The DNA of the CDR3 is TGTGCCAGCAGTTCAGCCGGGACGGGAGCGATAGACACCTTC. Translated, it gives CASSSAGTGAIDTF.

This clonotype has at least ten counts. The rearrangement uses TRBV2 and TRBJ2-7; D ambiguous. The germline V gene encodes CDR1 SNHLY and CDR2 FYNNEI. CDR3 length equals 14 residues. Trimming pared 7 bases from V and 0 bases from J, leaving 13 bases between. CDR3 sequence: CASTERSFSYEQYF. Written as DNA, the CDR3 is TGTGCCAGCACCGAGAGGAGTTTCTCCTACGAGCAGTACTTC. Drawing the rest from reference TRBV2 and TRBJ2-7, the complete variable domain is EPEVTQTPSHQVTQMGQEVILRCVPISNHLYFYWYRQILGQKVEFLVSFYNNEISEKSEIFDDQFSVERPDGSNFTLKIRSTKLEDSAMYFCASTERSFSYEQYFGPGTRLTVT.

The chain links TRBV29-1 to TRBJ1-1; possible D gene TRBD1, 5 bases. V was pared by 4 bases and J by 1 base, with 10 bases between. The CDR3 runs to 13 residues. The germline V gene has CDR1 SQVTM and CDR2 ANQGSEA. This CDR3 reads CSVGWGENTEAFF. CDR3 DNA: TGCAGCGTTGGATGGGGGGAGAACACTGAAGCTTTCTTT.

The chain has TRBV10-3 and TRBJ1-2, with D unresolved. Germline V CDR1 and CDR2: ENHRY, SYGVKD. The V gene lost 10 bases and the J gene lost 2 bases, with 17 bases spanning the gap. The CDR3 runs 14 residues. This CDR3 reads CATPRANTNYGYTF. The CDR3 region has the DNA TGTGCCACACCCCGGGCCAACACGAACTATGGCTACACCTTC.

The V gene is TRBV7-3, the J gene TRBJ1-2, with D maybe TRBD1 (6 bases). Between the trimmed V and J ends, which lost 1 base and 6 bases, there was a span of 9 bases. The CDR3 spans 13 residues. Germline V gives CDR1 SGHTA, CDR2 FQGTGA. The CDR3 sequence: CASSLKGGDGYTF. CDR3 nucleotides: TGTGCCAGCAGCTTAAAGGGGGGGGATGGCTACACCTTC.

At least ten counts were recorded for this clonotype. V and J are TRBV6-5 and TRBJ1-5, with D possibly TRBD1 on 5 matching bases. CDR3 length: 15 residues. V lost 6 bases, J lost 2 bases, and 14 bases lay in between. CDR1 MNHEY and CDR2 SVGAGI come from the germline V gene. The CDR3 spells CASSPGQRGNQPQHF. In DNA, the CDR3 is TGTGCCAGCAGCCCCGGACAAAGGGGCAATCAGCCCCAGCATTTT.

On this clonotype itself: Mismatch with germline at one junction end may stem from a read error. This rearrangement joins TRBV15 to TRBJ1-1; no definite D call. CDR3 length: 13 residues. Germline V gives CDR1 LNHNV, CDR2 YYDKDF (reference sequence). In DNA form, the CDR3 reads TGTGCCGCCAGCAGAGAGAGGAACATTGAAGCTTTCTTT. Its protein is CAASRERNIEAFF.

Notes on this clonotype: Given a much more abundant clone one base away, this may be a read error. The chain employs TRBV10-1 and TRBJ2-1, with a weak D call TRBD1 (5 bases). The CDR3 spans 15 residues. The germline V and J ends were trimmed by 3 bases and 5 bases, with 14 bases remaining between them. Germline V gene sequence: CDR1 WNHNN, CDR2 SYGVQD (reference sequence). CDR3 nucleotide sequence: TGCGCCAGCAGTGACCGTGGGGCCCCGGACAATGAGCAGTTCTTC. Protein: CASSDRGAPDNEQFF.

This clonotype was observed a handful of times. J is TRBJ2-7 and V is TRBV25-1; TRBD2 matches at 11 bases. The trim removed 4 bases at V and 3 bases at J, leaving 5 bases unmatched. Germline CDR1 reads MGHDK; CDR2 reads SYGVNS. There are 15 residues in the CDR3. Written as DNA, the CDR3 is TGTGCCAGCAGTGGTACTAGCGGGAGAAGCTACGAGCAGTACTTC. This translates into CASSGTSGRSYEQYF.

This clonotype was detected ten times or more. This chain joins TRBV5-1 and TRBJ2-3, with D perhaps matching TRBD1 (7 bases). Trimming cost V 4 bases and J 0 bases, with 15 bases left between them. The V gene's germline CDR1 is SGHRS and CDR2 YFSETQ. This CDR3 has 16 amino acids. The CDR3: CASSPRQGLSTDTQYF. The CDR3 region has the DNA TGCGCCAGCAGCCCCCGACAGGGACTTAGCACAGATACGCAGTATTTT.

V usage is TRBV15 and J usage is TRBJ1-4, with a weak D call TRBD1 (6 bases). Trimming pared 11 bases from V and 7 bases from J, leaving 17 bases between. The CDR3 sequence is 13 residues long. The germline V gene has CDR1 LNHNV and CDR2 YYDKDF (reference sequence). CDR3 nucleotide sequence: TGTGCCTCTACTTCGGACAGAAGTGAAAAACTGTTTTTT. It encodes CASTSDRSEKLFF.

This clonotype showed up just a few times. The rearrangement joins TRBV19 to TRBJ1-1, with 7 bases that match TRBD1. Germline loops: CDR1 LNHDA, CDR2 SQIVND (reference sequence). V lost 6 bases, J lost 4 bases, and 17 bases stayed unmatched. The length of the CDR3 is 17 residues. DNA for the CDR3: TGTGCCAGTAGCCCCCCACCCGTATCAGGGGGTGCCACTGAAGCTTTCTTT. Residues: CASSPPPVSGGATEAFF.

This chain connects TRBV7-8 to TRBJ1-3; 9 positions match TRBD1. V lost 1 base, J lost 2 bases, and 6 bases stayed unmatched. The CDR3 length is 17 residues. Germline-derived CDR1 and CDR2 are SGHVS and FQNEAQ. This CDR3 is CASSLVHRTGAGNTIYF. The CDR3 DNA follows: TGTGCCAGCAGCTTAGTACACCGGACAGGGGCTGGAAACACCATATATTTT. The full variable domain, completed using reference TRBV7-8 and TRBJ1-3, is GAGVSQSPRYKVAKRGQDVALRCDPISGHVSLFWYQQALGQGPEFLTYFQNEAQLDKSGLPSDRFFAERPEGSVSTLKIQRTQQEDSAVYLCASSLVHRTGAGNTIYFGEGSWLTVV.

The chain uses TRBV19 and TRBJ1-5; tentatively, D is TRBD1 (5 bases). The V end was cut by 10 bases, the J end by 5 bases, with 15 bases between. The length of the CDR3 is 13 residues. Germline V lookup: CDR1 LNHDA, CDR2 SQIVND (reference sequence). DNA for the CDR3: TGTGCCACCAGCCGGGACTTGTATCAGCCCCAGCATTTT. This gives the protein CATSRDLYQPQHF.

This clonotype was picked up a small number of times. The V call is TRBV3-1, the J call TRBJ2-3, with D unclear. Germline assignment: CDR1 LGHDT and CDR2 YNNKEL (reference sequence). The V gene lost 4 bases and the J gene lost 2 bases, with 10 bases spanning the gap. The CDR3 sequence is 14 residues long. DNA of the CDR3: TGTGCCAGCAGCCTCCGGATCATCACAGATACGCAGTATTTT. Its translation is CASSLRIITDTQYF.

V is TRBV25-1 and J is TRBJ1-5; no clear D. Germline V gene data show CDR1 as MGHDK and CDR2 as SYGVNS. This CDR3 comprises 14 residues. V lost 6 bases and J lost 5, with 14 bases in between. The CDR3 spells CASRPGEGDQPQHF. As DNA, the CDR3 is TGTGCCAGCAGGCCGGGAGAAGGAGATCAGCCCCAGCATTTT.

This clonotype was seen many times. J is TRBJ2-3 and V is TRBV4-1; no clear D gene. V lost 6 bases, J lost 1 base, and 11 bases lay in between. This CDR3 has 14 amino acids. Germline V gives CDR1 MGHRA, CDR2 YSYEKL. Written as DNA, the CDR3 is TGCGCCAGCAGTTTAATGCCTGGCACAGATACGCAGTATTTT. Protein product: CASSLMPGTDTQYF.